Below are 28 T cell receptor beta chains sequenced from a single sample in a study of blood T cell repertoires in COVID-19. Data came from immunoSEQ multiplex PCR; TCRdb stores just in-frame clones and leaves some out. The table includes around 170,000 clones, 70% to 90% detected once. Sample: peripheral blood. These receptors were collected from a man aged 55-75 years with acute or convalescent COVID-19.

The rearrangement uses TRBV11-2 and TRBJ2-1, with 11 bases aligning to TRBD2. Germline-derived CDR1 and CDR2 are SGHAT and FQNNGV. The CDR3 spans 16 residues. V shed 0 bases and J 6 bases; nucleotides not matched to a gene: 4. The CDR3 loop is CASSLDLSGGVNEQFF. The CDR3 region has the DNA TGTGCCAGCAGCTTAGATCTTAGCGGGGGGGTCAATGAGCAGTTCTTC.

This chain connects TRBV19 to TRBJ1-6; 7 bases agree with TRBD1. V lost 5 bases to trimming and J lost 8 bases; unmatched junction nucleotides: 3. The CDR3 is made up of 13 amino acids. Germline lookup yields CDR1 LNHDA and CDR2 SQIVND (reference sequence). CDR3 protein: CASSLTGDSPLHF. CDR3 bases: TGTGCCAGTAGTTTAACAGGGGATTCACCCCTCCACTTT. The full variable domain, rest sourced from reference TRBV19 and TRBJ1-6, is DGGITQSPKYLFRKEGQNVTLSCEQNLNHDAMYWYRQDPGQGLRLIYYSQIVNDFQKGDIAEGYSVSREKKESFPLTVTSAQKNPTAFYLCASSLTGDSPLHFGNGTRLTVT.

The chain is built from TRBV5-1 and TRBJ2-7, with 9 positions matching TRBD1. Germline trimming cut 4 bases from V and 1 base from J; bases unmatched to any gene: 6. The CDR3 consists of 15 residues. CDR1 SGHRS and CDR2 YFSETQ come from the germline V gene. CDR3 residues: CASSRGTGPSYEQYF. Written as DNA, the CDR3 is TGCGCCAGCAGCCGTGGGACAGGGCCTTCCTACGAGCAGTACTTC.

The chain employs TRBV3-1 (or the pseudogene TRBV3-2) and TRBJ2-1; 8 bases line up with TRBD1. The germline V gene encodes CDR1 LGHDT and CDR2 YNNKEL (reference sequence). This CDR3 comprises 16 residues. With 4 bases clipped from V and 5 bases from J, the junction kept 10 bases outside the gene matches. The chain's CDR3 is CASSPRQGRFDNEQFF. The DNA of the CDR3 is TGTGCCAGCAGCCCCAGACAGGGGAGGTTTGACAATGAGCAGTTCTTC.

V usage is TRBV12-5 and J usage is TRBJ2-4; D possibly corresponds to TRBD2 (7 bases). The V end was cut by 6 bases, the J end by 3 bases, with 12 bases between. This CDR3 has 14 residues. From germline, CDR1 is LGHNT and CDR2 FRNRAP. The CDR3 loop is CASGEGGDKNIQYF. Written as DNA, the CDR3 is TGTGCTAGTGGCGAGGGGGGGGACAAAAACATTCAGTACTTC.

The chain recombines TRBV18 with TRBJ2-1; 9 nucleotides match TRBD1. The V gene end was trimmed by 6 bases and the J gene end by 2 bases; junction bases not matched to a gene: 8. This CDR3 comprises 16 residues. CDR1 and CDR2 (germline): KGHSH, LQKENI. The CDR3 coding sequence is TGTGCCAGCTCCACTTTAGGGACAGGGACCTACAATGAGCAGTTCTTC. Translation gives CASSTLGTGTYNEQFF.

CDR3: CATSEGGQETQYF. The DNA of the CDR3 is TGTGCCACCAGTGAGGGCGGGCAAGAGACCCAGTACTTC. The chain uses TRBV24-1 and TRBJ2-5; D possibly corresponds to TRBD2 (5 bases). CDR3 length: 13 amino acids. Trimming pared 4 bases from V and 2 bases from J, leaving 7 bases between. Germline values: CDR1 KGHDR, CDR2 SFDVKD.

This chain connects TRBV2 to TRBJ1-2; maybe TRBD1 (6 bases). The CDR3 is 14 amino acids. V gave up 5 bases and J gave up 2 bases, with 12 bases separating them. Germline V lookup: CDR1 SNHLY, CDR2 FYNNEI. The CDR3 sequence is CASSRDTKNYGYTF. The DNA for the CDR3 is TGTGCCAGCAGTCGGGACACAAAAAACTATGGCTACACCTTC. Filled out from reference TRBV2 and TRBJ1-2, the complete variable domain reads EPEVTQTPSHQVTQMGQEVILRCVPISNHLYFYWYRQILGQKVEFLVSFYNNEISEKSEIFDDQFSVERPDGSNFTLKIRSTKLEDSAMYFCASSRDTKNYGYTFGSGTRLTVV.

Only one count was recorded for this clone. The chain recombines TRBV5-1 with TRBJ2-3; 8 nucleotides align to TRBD1. From germline, CDR1 is SGHRS and CDR2 YFSETQ. J was trimmed by 4 bases and V by 4 bases; bases with no gene match: 11. CDR3 length equals 16 residues. In nucleotides, the CDR3 is TGCGCCAGCAGCGTGGACAGGGTGGCATCGGCAGATACGCAGTATTTT. Residues: CASSVDRVASADTQYF.

The chain links TRBV4-2 to TRBJ2-7; no firm D call. There are 12 residues in the CDR3. Germline CDR1 LGHNA, CDR2 YNFKEQ. Trimming removed 5 bases at V and 3 bases at J, with 8 bases between. In nucleotides, the CDR3 is TGTGCCAGCAGCGTACTCGGCTACGAGCAGTACTTC. It encodes CASSVLGYEQYF.

The chain joins TRBV2 to TRBJ2-5; 10 bases match TRBD1. The J segment lost 5 bases and the V segment lost 1 base, leaving 4 bases of the junction unmatched. Germline CDR1 SNHLY, CDR2 FYNNEI. This CDR3 contains 15 residues. The DNA for the CDR3 is TGTGCCAGCAGTGAAGGGACAGGGGGGTTGGAGACCCAGTACTTC. Amino acids: CASSEGTGGLETQYF.

The V gene is TRBV28, the J gene TRBJ1-4, with 8 bases that match TRBD1. There are 13 residues in the CDR3. After removal of 5 bases from V and 8 bases from J, the junction contained 4 bases not matched to a gene. Germline CDR1 and CDR2: MDHEN and SYDVKM. In nucleotides, the CDR3 is TGTGCCAGCAGTAGGACAGGGACCGAAAAACTGTTTTTT. Translation: CASSRTGTEKLFF.

The chain combines TRBV12-2 with TRBJ1-1. TRBV12-2 is classified as a pseudogene. This CDR3 is built from 12 residues. The CDR3 coding sequence is TGTGCAAGTCGCTTAGGACGGGAGGTTGCTTTCTTT. This encodes CASRLGREVAFF.

V is TRBV4-3 and J is TRBJ1-2; a possible D gene is TRBD1 (5 bases). Trimming stripped 6 bases from V and 6 bases from J, with 20 bases between. CDR1 and CDR2 (germline): LGHNA, YSLEER. The CDR3 spans 15 residues. In DNA form, the CDR3 reads TGCGCCAGCAGTCACAGTCCGGGGGGTGGGGATGGCTACACCTTC. Protein product: CASSHSPGGGDGYTF.

The genes are TRBV25-1 and TRBJ1-2; D unresolved. This CDR3 is 13 amino acids long. Deletions cut 2 bases from V and 8 bases from J, with 12 bases between. Germline CDR1 MGHDK, CDR2 SYGVNS. CDR3 protein: CASSEVGDPGYTF. DNA of the CDR3: TGTGCCAGCAGTGAAGTCGGGGATCCGGGCTACACCTTC.

The rearrangement uses TRBV5-6 and TRBJ1-4; D is ambiguous. The CDR3 covers 14 residues. The germline CDR1 and CDR2 sequences are SGHDT and YYEEEE. V was cut by 7 bases and J by 0 bases, with 10 bases left in between. This CDR3 is CASEEWATNEKLFF. The CDR3 bases are TGTGCCAGCGAGGAGTGGGCAACTAATGAAAAACTGTTTTTT.

V usage is TRBV5-1 and J usage is TRBJ1-1; D ambiguous. CDR3 size: 14 residues. Germline V gives CDR1 SGHRS, CDR2 YFSETQ. V was pared by 4 bases and J by 2 bases, with 12 bases between. The CDR3 DNA follows: TGCGCCAGCAGCCTCGGGTCCCTTAACACTGAAGCTTTCTTT. Translated, it gives CASSLGSLNTEAFF.

The V gene is TRBV10-3, the J gene TRBJ1-2; TRBD1 matches 7 bases. The CDR3 is 15 residues long. Germline V lookup: CDR1 ENHRY, CDR2 SYGVKD. The J segment lost 2 bases and the V segment lost 6 bases, leaving 9 bases of the junction unmatched. CDR3 sequence (DNA): TGTGCCATCAGAGAGGACAGGTCCTACAACTATGGCTACACCTTC. It specifies CAIREDRSYNYGYTF.

The chain recombines TRBV10-3 with TRBJ2-7; D is possibly TRBD1 (6 bases). Trimming removed 6 bases from V and 1 base from J, with 19 bases in between. The CDR3 sequence is 16 residues long. The V gene's germline CDR1 is ENHRY and CDR2 SYGVKD. The CDR3 DNA is TGTGCCATCAGCAAGGCCTCGGGACAAGTTTCCTACGAGCAGTACTTC. It is translated as CAISKASGQVSYEQYF.

This clone was observed a handful of times. The gene calls are TRBV12-3 or TRBV12-4 and TRBJ1-2; no reliable D call. Between the trimmed V and J ends, which lost 7 bases and 5 bases, there was a span of 14 bases. The CDR3 totals 13 residues. The CDR3 here is CASTKTAGYGYTF. In DNA, the CDR3 is TGTGCCAGCACTAAGACCGCAGGTTATGGCTACACCTTC.

The chain carries TRBV12-5 and TRBJ1-1; maybe TRBD1 (5 bases). CDR3 length: 13 amino acids. The germline V gene encodes CDR1 LGHNT and CDR2 FRNRAP. V was cut by 5 bases and J by 0 bases, with 7 bases left in between. The chain's CDR3 is CASGRTLNTEAFF. The CDR3 DNA follows: TGTGCTAGTGGTAGGACACTGAACACTGAAGCTTTCTTT.

The V gene is TRBV15, the J gene TRBJ2-7; TRBD2 might be the D (6 bases). Trimming removed 0 bases from V and 6 bases from J, with 9 bases in between. The CDR3 is 13 amino acids. Germline V gene data show CDR1 as LNHNV and CDR2 as YYDKDF (reference sequence). The CDR3 reads CATSREGGGEQYF. The CDR3 coding sequence is TGTGCCACCAGCAGAGAGGGGGGTGGCGAGCAGTACTTC.

V is TRBV5-4 and J is TRBJ2-2; 9 nucleotides line up with TRBD2. With 4 bases clipped from V and 1 base from J, the junction kept 8 bases outside the gene matches. The germline gives CDR1 SGHNT, CDR2 YYREEE (reference sequence). CDR3 length: 17 amino acids. CDR3 sequence (DNA): TGTGCCAGCAGCCTTGGGGGTAGCGGGGGGAACACCGGGGAGCTGTTTTTT. Translating it yields CASSLGGSGGNTGELFF.

The V call is TRBV7-2, the J call TRBJ2-1, with D perhaps TRBD1 (5 bases). V was cut by 5 bases and J by 1 base, with 12 bases left in between. Germline V gene lookup returns CDR1 SGHTA and CDR2 FQGNSA. CDR3 size: 15 residues. CDR3 DNA: TGTGCCAGCAGCAGGGGAAAGGGGTCCTACAATGAGCAGTTCTTC. This sequence encodes CASSRGKGSYNEQFF.

V is TRBV3-1 (or the pseudogene TRBV3-2) and J is TRBJ1-6; the match to TRBD1 covers 11 bases. With V trimmed by 4 bases and J by 8 bases, 4 bases remained unmatched. This CDR3 has 15 amino acids. Germline CDR1 LGHDT, CDR2 YNNKEL (reference sequence). Here the CDR3 DNA reads TGTGCCAGCAGCCGGACAGGGGGCGCTGATTCACCCCTCCACTTT. Protein: CASSRTGGADSPLHF.

The gene calls are TRBV4-1 and TRBJ2-7; D is ambiguous. Deletions cut 1 base from V and 5 bases from J, with 9 bases between. CDR1 MGHRA and CDR2 YSYEKL come from the germline V gene. CDR3 length: 13 residues. CDR3 nucleotides: TGCGCCAGCAGCCAAGTGTCCTCGGACGAGCAGTACTTC. It specifies CASSQVSSDEQYF.

The genes are TRBV5-4 and TRBJ2-1; TRBD2 matches 9 bases. After removal of 0 bases from V and 4 bases from J, the junction contained 8 bases not matched to a gene. The CDR3 covers 17 residues. The germline V gene encodes CDR1 SGHNT and CDR2 YYREEE (reference sequence). The CDR3 spells CASSLARASGGYNEQFF. The DNA for the CDR3 is TGTGCCAGCAGCTTGGCCCGCGCCAGCGGGGGGTACAATGAGCAGTTCTTC.

The chain links TRBV24-1 to TRBJ2-1; 12 bases are shared with TRBD2. Germline V CDR1 and CDR2: KGHDR, SFDVKD. Losses at the gene ends were 4 bases for V and 0 bases for J; bases not matched to a gene: 3. CDR3 length: 17 amino acids. The CDR3 is CATSDPSGGGSYNEQFF. The CDR3 nucleotides read TGTGCCACCAGTGACCCTAGCGGGGGGGGCTCCTACAATGAGCAGTTCTTC.